One sample yielded the 14 T cell receptor beta chains listed below, sequenced in a study of Graves' ophthalmopathy and Graves' hyperthyroidism. The sequenced template was RNA, covering the TCR beta CDR3 region. A first-round RT-PCR used HTBI primers, followed by a second-round multiplex PCR. TCRdb reprocessed the multiplex PCR reads with MiXCR, giving one entry per CDR3 protein. The sample contains about 220,000 distinct CDR3 sequences, roughly 21% of which appear only once. Sequencing used peripheral blood. These TCRs come from a woman aged 45-60 years with Graves' ophthalmopathy.

The chain combines TRBV19 with TRBJ2-7; TRBD1 matches 10 bases. Germline values: CDR1 LNHDA, CDR2 SQIVND (reference sequence). With 6 bases clipped from V and 5 bases from J, the junction kept 4 bases outside the gene matches. This CDR3 contains 13 residues. In DNA, the CDR3 is TGTGCCAGTAGGGAGACAGGGGGCCACGAGCAGTACTTC. Its protein is CASRETGGHEQYF.

To note about this clonotype: One end of the junction does not line up with germline, which may come from a read error. V gene TRBV7-7 combines with J gene TRBJ1-1, with a possible D match to TRBD1 (6 bases). The germline V gene encodes CDR1 SSHAT and CDR2 FNYEAQ (reference sequence). CDR3 size: 16 residues. The CDR3 loop reads CASSAAAKGGNTEAFF. The CDR3 DNA follows: TGTGCTAGCAGCGCGGCCGCTAAGGGGGGGAACACTGAAGCTTTCTTT.

Many counts were recorded for this clonotype. The chain carries TRBV20-1 and TRBJ2-7; weak D call: TRBD1 (5 bases). The CDR3 covers 15 residues. In germline, CDR1 is DFQATT, CDR2 SNEGSKA (reference sequence). The V and J ends lost 7 bases and 3 bases respectively, with 22 bases between them. In DNA form, the CDR3 reads TGCAGTGTCAGGGATCCGTCCCCACGTAACTACGAGCAGTACTTC. This translates into CSVRDPSPRNYEQYF.

The V call is TRBV27, the J call TRBJ1-2; D is unresolved. The CDR3 loop spans 11 amino acids. Germline CDR1 MNHEY, CDR2 SMNVEV (reference sequence). V was pared by 11 bases and J by 4 bases, with 11 bases between. The CDR3 DNA reads as TGTGCCTCCGCCTCCGTCTATGGCTACACCTTC. As protein: CASASVYGYTF.

V is TRBV28 and J is TRBJ1-1, with D possibly being TRBD1 (5 bases). Germline lookup yields CDR1 MDHEN and CDR2 SYDVKM. V was clipped by 7 bases and J by 0 bases, with 9 bases between them. There are 13 residues in the CDR3. CDR3 coding DNA: TGTGCCAGCAAGGGGAGTTTGAACACTGAAGCTTTCTTT. Amino acids: CASKGSLNTEAFF.

This clonotype was counted only a few times. This may come from a read error, since a much larger clone is one base off. The rearrangement links TRBV6-1 to TRBJ1-1; D is unclear. The length of the CDR3 is 14 residues. The germline V gene has CDR1 MNHNS and CDR2 SASEGT. CDR3 residues: CASNELPEITEAFF. In DNA, the CDR3 is TGTGCCAGCAATGAACTCCCCGAGATCACTGAAGCTTTCTTT.

This clonotype was observed many times. The chain uses TRBV27 and TRBJ1-6, with a possible D match to TRBD1 (6 bases). The germline gives CDR1 MNHEY, CDR2 SMNVEV (reference sequence). Trimming left V 6 bases short and J 8 bases short, with 14 bases between. This CDR3 has 14 residues. The chain's CDR3 is CASRSGVRDSPLHF. In nucleotides, the CDR3 is TGTGCCAGCAGATCAGGGGTAAGGGATTCACCCCTCCACTTT.

Ten or more counts support this clonotype. The chain couples TRBV20-1 to TRBJ2-5; no definite D call. The V end lost 5 bases, the J end lost 3 bases, and 13 bases lay between the germline ends. The CDR3 totals 13 residues. Germline V gene lookup returns CDR1 DFQATT and CDR2 SNEGSKA (reference sequence). As DNA, the CDR3 is TGCAGTGCTGGTCCCCTTGGAGAAGAGACCCAGTACTTC. Translating it yields CSAGPLGEETQYF.

There are many counts of this clonotype. The chain couples TRBV20-1 to TRBJ1-5; no clear D gene. Deletions cut 1 base from V and 6 bases from J, with 19 bases between. Germline V gene sequence: CDR1 DFQATT, CDR2 SNEGSKA (reference sequence). The CDR3 is 16 residues long. CDR3 DNA sequence: TGCAGTGCTAGAGTCGCCGGGAACCCCTCCGCTCAGCCCCAGCATTTT. Its translation is CSARVAGNPSAQPQHF.

The sample holds many counts of this clonotype. V gene TRBV3-1 combines with J gene TRBJ2-7; no clear D. Per germline, CDR1 LGHDT and CDR2 YNNKEL (reference sequence). V was pared by 1 base and J by 2 bases, with 6 bases between. CDR3 length: 13 residues. For the CDR3, the DNA is TGTGCCAGCAGCCAAGGGTCAACCTACGAGCAGTACTTC. Encoded protein: CASSQGSTYEQYF.

This clonotype was seen ten or more times. The J gene is TRBJ1-1, the V gene TRBV10-3, with D uncertain. V was clipped by 3 bases and J by 5 bases, with 10 bases between them. The CDR3 extends over 13 amino acids. CDR1 is ENHRY and CDR2 is SYGVKD in the germline V gene. The CDR3 nucleotides are TGTGCCATCAGTGATCGGAGGGAGACTGAAGCTTTCTTT. This gives the protein CAISDRRETEAFF.

The genes are TRBV20-1 and TRBJ1-5; 9 bases fit TRBD1. The CDR3 consists of 15 residues. Germline CDR1 is DFQATT and CDR2 is SNEGSKA (reference sequence). After removal of 5 bases from V and 4 bases from J, the junction contained 9 bases not matched to a gene. CDR3 sequence reads: CSAGRGQGRNQPQHF. The CDR3 DNA reads TGCAGTGCTGGTAGGGGACAGGGTCGGAATCAGCCCCAGCATTTT.

Many counts were recorded for this clonotype. CDR3 sequence: CAFAWTSWAFF. CDR3 DNA: TGTGCCTTCGCTTGGACATCCTGGGCTTTCTTT. The chain couples TRBV30 to TRBJ1-1, with D tentatively TRBD1 (5 bases). The germline gives CDR1 GTSNPN, CDR2 SVGIG (reference sequence). The CDR3 sequence is 11 residues long. The V end was cut by 7 bases, the J end by 11 bases, with 17 bases between.

J is TRBJ2-6 and V is TRBV5-5; D is unresolved. The V end lost 0 bases, the J end lost 4 bases, and 11 bases lay between the germline ends. The CDR3 is 16 amino acids. The germline V gene encodes CDR1 SGHKS and CDR2 YYEKEE (reference sequence). The chain's CDR3 is CASSLAAGPGANVLTF. DNA for the CDR3: TGTGCCAGCAGCTTGGCCGCAGGCCCCGGGGCCAACGTCCTGACTTTC.